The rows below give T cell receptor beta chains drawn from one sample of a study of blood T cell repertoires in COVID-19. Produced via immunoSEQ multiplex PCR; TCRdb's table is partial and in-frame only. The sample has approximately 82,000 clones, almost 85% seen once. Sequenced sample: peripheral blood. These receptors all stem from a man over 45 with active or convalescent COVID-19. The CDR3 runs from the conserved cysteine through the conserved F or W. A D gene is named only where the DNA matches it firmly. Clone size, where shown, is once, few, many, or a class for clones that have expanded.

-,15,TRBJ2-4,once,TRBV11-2,CASSSQNREMNIQYF,TGTGCCAGCAGCTCTCAGAACAGGGAGATGAACATTCAGTACTTC
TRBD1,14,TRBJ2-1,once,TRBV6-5,CATFEGAPYNEQFF,TGTGCCACTTTTGAGGGGGCCCCCTACAATGAGCAGTTCTTC
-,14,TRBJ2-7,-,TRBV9,CASSSREPSYEQYF,TGTGCCAGCAGCTCCCGGGAGCCATCCTACGAGCAGTACTTC
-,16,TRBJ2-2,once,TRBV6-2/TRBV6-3,CASSIHRPQNTGELFF,TGTGCCAGCAGTATACACAGACCCCAGAACACCGGGGAGCTGTTTTTT
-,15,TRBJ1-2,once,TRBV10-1,CASSESTGSLHGYTF,TGCGCCAGCAGTGAGTCCACAGGGAGTCTCCATGGCTACACCTTC
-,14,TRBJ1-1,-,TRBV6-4,CASRADRTPSEAFF,TGTGCCAGCAGAGCCGACAGGACCCCATCGGAAGCTTTCTTT
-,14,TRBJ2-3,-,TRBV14,CASSQAGAPDTQYF,TGTGCCAGCAGCCAGGCGGGGGCCCCAGATACGCAGTATTTT
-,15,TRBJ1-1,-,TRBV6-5,CASSYSRHWDTEAFF,TGTGCCAGCAGTTACTCGAGGCACTGGGACACTGAAGCTTTCTTT
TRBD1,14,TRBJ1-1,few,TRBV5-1,CASSRTGQNTEAFF,TGCGCCAGCAGCAGGACAGGCCAGAACACTGAAGCTTTCTTT
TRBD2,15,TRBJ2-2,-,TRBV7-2,CASSLGGADTGELFF,TGTGCCAGCAGCTTGGGAGGGGCGGACACCGGGGAGCTGTTTTTT
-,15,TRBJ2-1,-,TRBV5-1,CASSSHDTSYNEQFF,TGCGCCAGCAGCTCCCACGACACTTCCTACAATGAGCAGTTCTTC
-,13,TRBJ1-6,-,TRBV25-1,CASSFLGNSPLHF,TGTGCCAGCAGTTTCCTCGGGAATTCACCCCTCCACTTT
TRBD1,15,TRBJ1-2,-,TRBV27,CASSPAGTGERGYTF,TGTGCCAGCAGCCCGGCCGGGACAGGGGAAAGAGGCTACACCTTC
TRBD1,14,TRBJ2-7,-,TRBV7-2,CASSFGRGLNEQYF,TGTGCCAGCAGCTTTGGCAGGGGGTTAAACGAGCAGTACTTC
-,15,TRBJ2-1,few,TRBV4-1,CASSQEASPGDEQFF,TGCGCCAGCAGCCAAGAGGCTAGCCCTGGGGATGAGCAGTTCTTC